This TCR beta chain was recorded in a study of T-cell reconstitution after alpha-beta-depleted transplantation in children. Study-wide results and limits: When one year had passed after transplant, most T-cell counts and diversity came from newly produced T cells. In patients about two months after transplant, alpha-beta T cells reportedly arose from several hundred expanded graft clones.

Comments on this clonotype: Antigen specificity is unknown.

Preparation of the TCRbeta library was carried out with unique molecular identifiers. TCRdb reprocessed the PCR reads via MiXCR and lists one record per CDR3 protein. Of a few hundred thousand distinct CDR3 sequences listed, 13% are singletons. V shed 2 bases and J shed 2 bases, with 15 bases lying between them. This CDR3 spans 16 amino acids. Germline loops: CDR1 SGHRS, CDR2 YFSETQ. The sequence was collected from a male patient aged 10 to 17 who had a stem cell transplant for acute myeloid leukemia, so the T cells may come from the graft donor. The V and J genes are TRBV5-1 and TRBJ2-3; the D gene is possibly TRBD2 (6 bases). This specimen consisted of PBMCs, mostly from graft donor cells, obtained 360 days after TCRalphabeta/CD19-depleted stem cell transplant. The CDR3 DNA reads TGCGCCAGCAGCTTTAATCGGGAGCTTGTCACAGATACGCAGTATTTT. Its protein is CASSFNRELVTDTQYF. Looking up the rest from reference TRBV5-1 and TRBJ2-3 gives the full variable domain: KAGVTQTPRYLIKTRGQQVTLSCSPISGHRSVSWYQQTPGQGLQFLFEYFSETQRNKGNFPGRFSGRQFSNSRSEMNVSTLELGDSALYLCASSFNRELVTDTQYFGPGTRLTVL.